The 8 T cell receptor beta chains given below trace back to one sample, sequenced in a study of siplizumab effects on memory and regulatory T cells. Sequencing was performed with immunoSEQ multiplex PCR; in TCRdb, only in-frame clones are kept and a portion is missing. The data show 90,000 to 140,000 clones, roughly 91% seen once. The specimen sequenced was CD4+ T cells sorted from blood. These TCRs come from a human donor in good health.

The chain has TRBV6-6 and TRBJ2-5, with 7 bases matching TRBD2. CDR3 size: 14 residues. Germline CDR1 MNHNY, CDR2 SVGAGI (reference sequence). The trim removed 8 bases at V and 1 base at J, leaving 7 bases unmatched. The CDR3 DNA is TGTGCCAGCCTCAACCCGGGGGGCCAAGAGACCCAGTACTTC. It encodes CASLNPGGQETQYF.

The chain recombines TRBV18 with TRBJ2-2; D ambiguous. Trimming pared 3 bases from V and 4 bases from J, leaving 12 bases between. This CDR3 is built from 15 residues. Germline V gives CDR1 KGHSH, CDR2 LQKENI. The CDR3 loop is CASSPLMALTGELFF. The CDR3 nucleotides read TGTGCCAGCTCACCGTTAATGGCCCTCACCGGGGAGCTGTTTTTT.

This chain links TRBV11-2 with TRBJ1-4, with D possibly being TRBD1 (6 bases). CDR3 length: 13 amino acids. Germline CDR1 is SGHAT and CDR2 is FQNNGV. The germline V and J ends were trimmed by 0 bases and 11 bases, with 10 bases remaining between them. Here the CDR3 reads CASSLDRGNKLFF. CDR3 bases: TGTGCCAGCAGCTTAGACAGGGGAAATAAACTGTTTTTT.

CDR3 in DNA: TGTGCCAGCAGCGTAGGAGCGGGAGGGAACACTGAAGCTTTCTTT. It translates to CASSVGAGGNTEAFF. The chain couples TRBV9 to TRBJ1-1; D is uncertain. The CDR3 covers 15 residues. The germline CDR1 and CDR2 sequences are SGDLS and YYNGEE. V lost 0 bases to trimming and J lost 1 base, with 10 bases between them.

This clone was observed once. The chain employs TRBV11-3 and TRBJ2-7; TRBD2 agrees at 8 bases. The ends lost 1 base at V and 0 bases at J; junction bases unmatched: 8. CDR3 length equals 17 residues. Germline CDR1 is SGHNT and CDR2 is YENEEA. The CDR3 region is CASSLGLAGASSYEQYF. The CDR3 nucleotides read TGTGCCAGCAGCTTAGGGCTAGCGGGTGCCAGCTCCTACGAGCAGTACTTC.

The chain carries TRBV2 and TRBJ2-7; tentative D call: TRBD1 (5 bases). The CDR3 runs to 14 residues. V lost 4 bases and J 0 bases, leaving 10 bases between the germline ends. From germline, CDR1 is SNHLY and CDR2 FYNNEI. CDR3 amino acids: CASSGRGSSYEQYF. For the CDR3, the DNA is TGTGCCAGCAGTGGAAGGGGCTCCTCCTACGAGCAGTACTTC. The variable domain in full, with the rest retrieved from reference TRBV2 and TRBJ2-7, is EPEVTQTPSHQVTQMGQEVILRCVPISNHLYFYWYRQILGQKVEFLVSFYNNEISEKSEIFDDQFSVERPDGSNFTLKIRSTKLEDSAMYFCASSGRGSSYEQYFGPGTRLTVT.

The genes are TRBV6-1 and TRBJ1-3; D remains ambiguous. The V and J ends lost 4 bases and 0 bases respectively, with 10 bases between them. Looked up from germline, CDR1 is MNHNS and CDR2 is SASEGT. This CDR3 region has 15 residues. CDR3 nucleotide sequence: TGTGCCAGCAGTGCCCGGGAGTACTCTGGAAACACCATATATTTT. As protein: CASSAREYSGNTIYF.

The chain employs TRBV6-6 and TRBJ2-7; perhaps TRBD2 as D (6 bases). Germline-derived CDR1 and CDR2 are MNHNY and SVGAGI (reference sequence). This CDR3 is built from 14 residues. Trimming took 4 bases from V and 6 from J, leaving 16 bases between them. For the CDR3, the DNA is TGTGCCAGCAGTTGGAGAAAGGGAGGTAGCGAGCAGTACTTC. This gives the protein CASSWRKGGSEQYF.